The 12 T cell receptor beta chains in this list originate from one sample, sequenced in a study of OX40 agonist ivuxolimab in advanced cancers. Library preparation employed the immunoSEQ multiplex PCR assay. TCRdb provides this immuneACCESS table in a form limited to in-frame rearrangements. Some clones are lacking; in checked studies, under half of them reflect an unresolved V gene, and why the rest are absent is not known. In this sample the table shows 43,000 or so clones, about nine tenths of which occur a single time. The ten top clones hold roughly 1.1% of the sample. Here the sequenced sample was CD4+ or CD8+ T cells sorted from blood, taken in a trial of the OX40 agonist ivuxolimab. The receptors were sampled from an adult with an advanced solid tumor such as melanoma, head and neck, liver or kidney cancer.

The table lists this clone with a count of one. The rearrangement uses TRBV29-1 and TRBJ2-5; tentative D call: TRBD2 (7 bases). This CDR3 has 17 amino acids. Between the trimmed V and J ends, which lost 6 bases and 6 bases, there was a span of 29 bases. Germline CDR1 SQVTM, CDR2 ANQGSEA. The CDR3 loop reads CSVVSRRFQGRVQTQYF. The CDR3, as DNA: TGCAGCGTCGTGTCCCGTCGCTTCCAGGGGAGGGTGCAGACCCAGTACTTC.

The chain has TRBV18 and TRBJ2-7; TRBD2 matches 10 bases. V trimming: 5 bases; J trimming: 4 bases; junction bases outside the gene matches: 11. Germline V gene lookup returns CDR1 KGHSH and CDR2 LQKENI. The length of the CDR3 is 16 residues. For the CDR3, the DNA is TGTGCCAGCTCATCGGGGGTTTCTAGCGGGAGTTACGAGCAGTACTTC. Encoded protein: CASSSGVSSGSYEQYF. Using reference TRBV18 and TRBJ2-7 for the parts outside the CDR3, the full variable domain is NAGVMQNPRHLVRRRGQEARLRCSPMKGHSHVYWYRQLPEEGLKFMVYLQKENIIDESGMPKERFSAEFPKEGPSILRIQQVVRGDSAAYFCASSSGVSSGSYEQYFGPGTRLTVT.

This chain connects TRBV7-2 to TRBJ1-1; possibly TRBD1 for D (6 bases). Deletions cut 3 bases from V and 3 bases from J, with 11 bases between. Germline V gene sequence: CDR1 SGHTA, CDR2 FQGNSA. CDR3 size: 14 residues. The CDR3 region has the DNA TGTGCCAGCAGCTTGATAGGGGGATACACTGAAGCTTTCTTT. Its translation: CASSLIGGYTEAFF.

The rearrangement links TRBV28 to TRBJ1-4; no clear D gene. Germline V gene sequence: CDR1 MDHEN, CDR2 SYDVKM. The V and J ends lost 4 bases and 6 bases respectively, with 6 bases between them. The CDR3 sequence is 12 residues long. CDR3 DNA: TGTGCCAGCAGTTCCCCTCATGAAAAACTGTTTTTT. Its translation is CASSSPHEKLFF.

The CDR3 reads CASTVPAGVGTDTQYF. For the CDR3, the DNA is TGTGCCAGCACCGTCCCGGCGGGAGTCGGCACAGATACGCAGTATTTT. V and J are TRBV28 and TRBJ2-3, with 7 nucleotides matching TRBD2. V lost 7 bases to trimming and J lost 1 base; unmatched junction nucleotides: 11. CDR1 and CDR2 from the germline V gene are MDHEN and SYDVKM. The CDR3 runs 16 residues.

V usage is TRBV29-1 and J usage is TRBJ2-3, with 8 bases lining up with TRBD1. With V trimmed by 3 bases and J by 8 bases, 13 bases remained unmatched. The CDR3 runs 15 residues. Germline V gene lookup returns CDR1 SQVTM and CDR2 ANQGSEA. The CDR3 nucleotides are TGCAGCGTTGAGGGCAGGGGGCGACCCGGGGGTACGCAGTATTTT. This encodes CSVEGRGRPGGTQYF.

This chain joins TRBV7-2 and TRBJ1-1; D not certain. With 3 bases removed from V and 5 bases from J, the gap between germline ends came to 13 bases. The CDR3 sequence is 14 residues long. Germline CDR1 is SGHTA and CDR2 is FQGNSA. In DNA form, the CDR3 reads TGTGCCAGCAGCTTTTCTCTCTCCGGGACTGAAGCTTTCTTT. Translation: CASSFSLSGTEAFF.

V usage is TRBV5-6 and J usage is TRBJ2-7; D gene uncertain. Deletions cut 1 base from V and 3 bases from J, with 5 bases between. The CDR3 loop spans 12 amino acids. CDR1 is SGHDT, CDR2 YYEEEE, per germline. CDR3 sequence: CASSLLLYEQYF. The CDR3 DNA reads TGTGCCAGCAGCTTGCTACTCTACGAGCAGTACTTC.

Here the CDR3 reads CASQRGQETQYF. In DNA form, the CDR3 reads TGTGCTAGTCAGCGGGGCCAAGAGACCCAGTACTTC. The chain is built from TRBV12-5 and TRBJ2-5; 7 bases align to TRBD2. The CDR3 runs 12 residues. Germline V gives CDR1 LGHNT, CDR2 FRNRAP. V shed 8 bases and J 1 base; nucleotides not matched to a gene: 1.

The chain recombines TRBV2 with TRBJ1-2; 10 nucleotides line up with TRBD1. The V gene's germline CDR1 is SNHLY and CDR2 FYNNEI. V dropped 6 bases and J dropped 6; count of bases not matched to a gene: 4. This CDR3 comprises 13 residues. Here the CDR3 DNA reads TGTGCCAGCAGAACCGGGACAGGGGATGGCTACACCTTC. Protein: CASRTGTGDGYTF. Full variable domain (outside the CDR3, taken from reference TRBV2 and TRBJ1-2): EPEVTQTPSHQVTQMGQEVILRCVPISNHLYFYWYRQILGQKVEFLVSFYNNEISEKSEIFDDQFSVERPDGSNFTLKIRSTKLEDSAMYFCASRTGTGDGYTFGSGTRLTVV.

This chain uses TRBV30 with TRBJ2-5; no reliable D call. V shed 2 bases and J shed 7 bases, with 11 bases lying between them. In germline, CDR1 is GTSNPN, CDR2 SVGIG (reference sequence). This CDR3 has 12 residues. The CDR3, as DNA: TGTGCCTGGAGTAAGACGTTACGGACCCAGTACTTC. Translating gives CAWSKTLRTQYF.

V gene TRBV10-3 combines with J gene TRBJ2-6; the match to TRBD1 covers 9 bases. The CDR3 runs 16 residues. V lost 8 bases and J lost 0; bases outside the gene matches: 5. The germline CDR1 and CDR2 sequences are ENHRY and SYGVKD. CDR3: CAIGQGSSSGANVLTF. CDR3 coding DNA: TGTGCCATCGGACAGGGGTCCTCCTCTGGGGCCAACGTCCTGACTTTC.